Shown below are 18 T cell receptor beta chains from a single sample sequenced in a study of T cell repertoires in cytomegalovirus infection. Antigens for these TCRs are unknown. MiXCR was run by TCRdb on the reads, yielding one entry per CDR3 protein. The profile covers about 830,000 distinct CDR3 sequences, with around a third appearing a single time and around 12% taken by the ten largest. The sequencing used cultured CD8+ T cells from PBMCs, collected from culture after CMV antigen stimulation. These receptors were obtained from a human donor in good health (CMV status not recorded). Some clones in this sample may be carry-over from other donors' samples.

The chain is built from TRBV7-9 and TRBJ2-6; TRBD1 matches 11 bases. The CDR3 totals 17 residues. The V gene end was trimmed by 5 bases and the J gene end by 4 bases; junction bases not matched to a gene: 7. CDR1 is SEHNR, CDR2 FQNEAQ, per germline (reference sequence). The CDR3 DNA is TGTGCCAGCAGCACGGACAGGGGGCGCGGAGGGGCCAACGTCCTGACTTTC. Its protein is CASSTDRGRGGANVLTF.

This clonotype has more than one count but fewer than ten. This rearrangement joins TRBV7-9 to TRBJ2-1; D may be TRBD1 or TRBD2 (5 bases each). V was shortened by 1 base and J by 9 bases, with 10 bases between the two germline ends. This CDR3 has 13 residues. Germline CDR1 is SEHNR and CDR2 is FQNEAQ (reference sequence). The CDR3 sequence is CASSLESGTEQFF. As DNA, the CDR3 is TGTGCCAGCAGCTTAGAGTCGGGGACTGAGCAGTTCTTC.

This clonotype was seen only a few times. The rearrangement uses TRBV19 and TRBJ2-1, with 12 bases lining up with TRBD2. The CDR3 sequence is 16 residues long. Per germline, CDR1 LNHDA and CDR2 SQIVND (reference sequence). The junction had 6 bases not matched to a gene; V was cut back by 4 bases and J by 5 bases. Here the CDR3 DNA reads TGTGCCAGTAGTAATCTAGCGGGGGGGAGGAACAATGAGCAGTTCTTC. Protein sequence: CASSNLAGGRNNEQFF.

There are a few counts of this clonotype. The chain carries TRBV20-1 and TRBJ2-7; 7 bases line up with TRBD1. The CDR3 spans 15 residues. Germline loops: CDR1 DFQATT, CDR2 SNEGSKA (reference sequence). V was pared by 1 base and J by 7 bases, with 13 bases of the junction left unmatched. The CDR3 spells CSARVGQYPTREQYF. The CDR3, as DNA: TGCAGTGCTAGAGTGGGACAGTACCCTACGAGGGAGCAGTACTTC.

This sequence joins TRBV4-1 and TRBJ1-1, with a possible D match to TRBD1 (5 bases). Germline values: CDR1 MGHRA, CDR2 YSYEKL. V was clipped by 0 bases and J by 0 bases, with 11 bases between them. The CDR3 covers 16 residues. The CDR3 loop is CASSQDPQGLNTEAFF. Here the CDR3 DNA reads TGCGCCAGCAGCCAAGATCCGCAGGGATTGAACACTGAAGCTTTCTTT.

This clonotype appeared many times. The rearrangement uses TRBV19 and TRBJ1-5, with D maybe TRBD1 (6 bases). This CDR3 has 14 amino acids. Trimming pared 3 bases from V and 4 bases from J, leaving 10 bases between. Germline CDR1 reads LNHDA; CDR2 reads SQIVND (reference sequence). The CDR3 is CASSIGGFNQPQHF. Here the CDR3 DNA reads TGTGCCAGTAGTATCGGGGGCTTTAATCAGCCCCAGCATTTT.

V and J are TRBV6-2 or TRBV6-3 and TRBJ2-2, with 7 bases fitting TRBD1. The ends lost 8 bases at V and 2 bases at J; junction bases unmatched: 8. CDR3 length: 15 amino acids. Germline V gives CDR1 MNHEY, CDR2 SVGEGT. CDR3 bases: TGTGCCAGCCACACTACAGGGGTTAACACCGGGGAGCTGTTTTTT. It encodes CASHTTGVNTGELFF.

The genes are TRBV6-1 and TRBJ1-2; 7 bases are shared with TRBD1. The ends lost 3 bases at V and 2 bases at J; junction bases unmatched: 12. CDR3 length: 17 amino acids. Germline-derived CDR1 and CDR2 are MNHNS and SASEGT. The CDR3 bases are TGTGCCAGCAGTGAGAGACAGGGTGCGGAGACCAACTATGGCTACACCTTC. It yields the protein CASSERQGAETNYGYTF.

This clonotype was observed a single time. The V call is TRBV19, the J call TRBJ2-7; D perhaps matches TRBD2 (6 bases). V lost 7 bases and J lost 6, with 19 bases in between. The length of the CDR3 is 14 residues. CDR1 and CDR2 (germline): LNHDA, SQIVND (reference sequence). The CDR3 region is CASKGGPREAEQYV. CDR3 nucleotide sequence: TGTGCCAGTAAGGGAGGACCCAGGGAAGCCGAGCAGTACGTC.

This clonotype was seen repeatedly, ten times or more. The chain combines TRBV7-3 with TRBJ1-1; D perhaps matches TRBD1 (5 bases). Trimming cost V 4 bases and J 3 bases, with 15 bases left between them. The CDR3 consists of 15 residues. Germline lookup yields CDR1 SGHTA and CDR2 FQGTGA. CDR3 amino acids: CASSSLGRGDTEAFF. The CDR3 DNA reads TGTGCCAGCAGCTCCCTGGGGAGGGGAGACACTGAAGCTTTCTTT.

The J gene is TRBJ1-5, the V gene TRBV9; TRBD1 is a possible D gene (5 bases). The CDR3 length is 13 residues. Germline loops: CDR1 SGDLS, CDR2 YYNGEE. V lost 3 bases and J lost 4, with 8 bases in between. The CDR3: CASSAQGNQPQHF. Written as DNA, the CDR3 is TGTGCCAGCAGCGCGCAGGGTAATCAGCCCCAGCATTTT. Drawing the rest from reference TRBV9 and TRBJ1-5, the complete variable domain is DSGVTQTPKHLITATGQRVTLRCSPRSGDLSVYWYQQSLDQGLQFLIQYYNGEERAKGNILERFSAQQFPDLHSELNLSSLELGDSALYFCASSAQGNQPQHFGDGTRLSIL.

In its sample, this clonotype was seen a few times. The CDR3 loop reads CASSQVSGTGGTEAFF. CDR3 bases: TGCGCCAGCAGCCAAGTGTCCGGGACAGGGGGCACTGAAGCTTTCTTT. The V and J genes are TRBV4-1 and TRBJ1-1, with TRBD1 matching over 11 bases. This CDR3 has 16 residues. V lost 1 base and J lost 4; bases outside the gene matches: 5. CDR1 and CDR2 from the germline V gene are MGHRA and YSYEKL.

This clonotype was observed a few times. V is TRBV12-3 or TRBV12-4 and J is TRBJ2-1; TRBD2 matches 8 bases. This CDR3 contains 17 residues. Unmatched junction bases numbered 10, after V lost 6 bases and J lost 0 bases. The CDR3 sequence: CASSARLAGGSYNEQFF. The CDR3 DNA is TGTGCCAGCAGCGCGAGACTGGCGGGGGGCTCCTACAATGAGCAGTTCTTC.

V and J are TRBV27 and TRBJ1-2, with a weak D call TRBD1 (5 bases). Germline V lookup: CDR1 MNHEY, CDR2 SMNVEV (reference sequence). The CDR3 totals 14 residues. Trimming removed 0 bases at V and 4 bases at J, with 9 bases between. The chain's CDR3 is CASSLSGGLYGYTF. The CDR3 DNA follows: TGTGCCAGCAGTTTATCCGGGGGTCTCTATGGCTACACCTTC.

This clonotype appeared a single time. V gene TRBV7-9 combines with J gene TRBJ1-2; D gene ambiguous. Germline loops: CDR1 SEHNR, CDR2 FQNEAQ (reference sequence). Trimming shortened V by 0 bases and J by 2 bases, and 10 bases separated the two germline ends. CDR3 length: 15 residues. The CDR3: CASSLAGGENYGYTF. CDR3 DNA: TGTGCCAGCAGCTTAGCAGGCGGGGAGAACTATGGCTACACCTTC. Complete variable domain (other parts from reference TRBV7-9 and TRBJ1-2): DTGVSQNPRHKITKRGQNVTFRCDPISEHNRLYWYRQTLGQGPEFLTYFQNEAQLEKSRLLSDRFSAERPKGSFSTLEIQRTEQGDSAMYLCASSLAGGENYGYTFGSGTRLTVV.

The chain uses TRBV4-1 and TRBJ2-3; 7 nucleotides align to TRBD1. Germline lookup yields CDR1 MGHRA and CDR2 YSYEKL. This CDR3 has 15 amino acids. The trim removed 0 bases at V and 5 bases at J, leaving 5 bases unmatched. The CDR3 nucleotides read TGCGCCAGCAGCCAAGACAAGGGGGCTTTAGATACGCAGTATTTT. As protein: CASSQDKGALDTQYF.

This clonotype was picked up many times. The genes are TRBV7-9 and TRBJ2-7, with 10 nucleotides matching TRBD2. The CDR3 runs to 15 residues. Germline V gene lookup returns CDR1 SEHNR and CDR2 FQNEAQ (reference sequence). The J segment lost 2 bases and the V segment lost 4 bases, leaving 5 bases of the junction unmatched. DNA of the CDR3: TGTGCCAGCAGCTCAAGGACTAGCGGTACCTACGAGCAGTACTTC. This gives the protein CASSSRTSGTYEQYF.

This sequence joins TRBV7-8 and TRBJ2-1; D possibly corresponds to TRBD1 (5 bases). The CDR3 spans 14 residues. Trimming removed 9 bases at V and 0 bases at J, with 12 bases between. Germline CDR1 is SGHVS and CDR2 is FQNEAQ. The CDR3 sequence: CASLLTVSYNEQFF. In DNA form, the CDR3 reads TGTGCCAGTCTACTGACAGTCTCCTACAATGAGCAGTTCTTC.